This T cell receptor beta chain was documented in a study of T cell responses to AZD1222 COVID-19 vaccine. Study results and caveats: Donors were largely white British and mainly female; clonal diversity was possibly underestimated. Nearly half of spike-specific TCRs reportedly go after variant regions that carry no mutations.

As regards this clone: As yet, its antigen is unknown.

Germline lookup yields CDR1 MNHEY and CDR2 SVGEGT. V shed 2 bases and J shed 5 bases, with 19 bases lying between them. The CDR3 is 16 residues long. The method was immunoSEQ multiplex PCR; TCRdb's version includes in-frame clones alone and lacks a portion of them. The repertoire holds roughly 120,000 clones, around 90% seen once, with roughly 6.9% in the top ten. The gene calls are TRBV6-2 or TRBV6-3 and TRBJ2-7; TRBD1 might be the D (7 bases). Material: peripheral blood, obtained on day 0 of AZD1222 vaccination. The source of this sequence is an adult in good health. The CDR3 spells CASSYLRGRTFDEQYF. CDR3 sequence (DNA): TGTGCCAGCAGTTACCTCAGGGGGAGGACTTTCGACGAGCAGTACTTC.